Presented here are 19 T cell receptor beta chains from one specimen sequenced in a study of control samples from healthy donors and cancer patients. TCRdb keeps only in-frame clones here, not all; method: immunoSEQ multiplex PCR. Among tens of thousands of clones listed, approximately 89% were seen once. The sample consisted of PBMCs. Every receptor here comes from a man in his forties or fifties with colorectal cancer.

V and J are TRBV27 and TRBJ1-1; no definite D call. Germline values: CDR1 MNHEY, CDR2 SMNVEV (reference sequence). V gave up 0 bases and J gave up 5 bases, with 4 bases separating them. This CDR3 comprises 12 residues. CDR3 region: CASSLSGTEAFF. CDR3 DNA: TGTGCCAGCAGTTTATCGGGGACTGAAGCTTTCTTT.

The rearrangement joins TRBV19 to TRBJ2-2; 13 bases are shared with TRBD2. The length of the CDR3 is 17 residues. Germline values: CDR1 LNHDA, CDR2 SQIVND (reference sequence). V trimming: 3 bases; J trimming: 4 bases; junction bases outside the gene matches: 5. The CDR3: CASSIGLAGVITGELFF. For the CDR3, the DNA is TGTGCCAGTAGTATTGGACTAGCGGGAGTGATCACCGGGGAGCTGTTTTTT.

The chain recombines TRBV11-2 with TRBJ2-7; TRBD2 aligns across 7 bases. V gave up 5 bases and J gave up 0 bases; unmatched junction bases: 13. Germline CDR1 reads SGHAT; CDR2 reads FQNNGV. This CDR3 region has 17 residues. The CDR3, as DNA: TGTGCCAGCAGCCGGAGCGGCGGGAGCATATCCTCCTACGAGCAGTACTTC. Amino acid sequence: CASSRSGGSISSYEQYF.

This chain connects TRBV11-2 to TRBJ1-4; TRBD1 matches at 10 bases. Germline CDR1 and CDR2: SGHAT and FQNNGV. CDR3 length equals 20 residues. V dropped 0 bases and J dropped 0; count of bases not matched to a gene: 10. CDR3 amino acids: CASSLEGDRGHYATNEKLFF. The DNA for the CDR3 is TGTGCCAGCAGCTTAGAGGGGGACAGGGGACATTATGCAACTAATGAAAAACTGTTTTTT. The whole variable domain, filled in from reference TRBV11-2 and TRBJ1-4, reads EAGVAQSPRYKIIEKRQSVAFWCNPISGHATLYWYQQILGQGPKLLIQFQNNGVVDDSQLPKDRFSAERLKGVDSTLKIQPAKLEDSAVYLCASSLEGDRGHYATNEKLFFGSGTQLSVL.

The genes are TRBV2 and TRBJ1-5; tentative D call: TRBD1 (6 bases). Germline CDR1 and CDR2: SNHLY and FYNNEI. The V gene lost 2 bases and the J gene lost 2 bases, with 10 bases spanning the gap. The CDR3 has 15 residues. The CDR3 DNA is TGTGCCAGCAGTGAAACAAGACAGGGCAATCAGCCCCAGCATTTT. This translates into CASSETRQGNQPQHF.

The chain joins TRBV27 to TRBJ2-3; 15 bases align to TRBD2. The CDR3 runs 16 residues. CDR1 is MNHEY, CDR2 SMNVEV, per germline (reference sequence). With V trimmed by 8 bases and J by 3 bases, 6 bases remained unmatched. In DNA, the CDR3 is TGTGCCAGCTGCCGGACTAGCGGGAGGGGGACAGATACGCAGTATTTT. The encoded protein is CASCRTSGRGTDTQYF.

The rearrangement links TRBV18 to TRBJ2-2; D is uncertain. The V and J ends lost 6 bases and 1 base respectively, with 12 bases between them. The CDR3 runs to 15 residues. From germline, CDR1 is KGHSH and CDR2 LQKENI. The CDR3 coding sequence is TGTGCCAGCTCCGTACTCCTTGTGAACACCGGGGAGCTGTTTTTT. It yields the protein CASSVLLVNTGELFF.

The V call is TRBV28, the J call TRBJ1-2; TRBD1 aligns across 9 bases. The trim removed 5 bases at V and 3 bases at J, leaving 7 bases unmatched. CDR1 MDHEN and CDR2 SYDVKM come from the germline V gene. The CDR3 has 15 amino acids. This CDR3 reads CASSPPTGGYYGYTF. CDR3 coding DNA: TGTGCCAGCAGTCCCCCGACAGGGGGTTACTATGGCTACACCTTC.

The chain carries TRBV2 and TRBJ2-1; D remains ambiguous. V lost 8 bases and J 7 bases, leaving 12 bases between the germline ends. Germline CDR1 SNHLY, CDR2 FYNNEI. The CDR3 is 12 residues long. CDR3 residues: CASWRFGNEQFF. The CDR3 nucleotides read TGTGCCAGCTGGCGATTTGGGAATGAGCAGTTCTTC.

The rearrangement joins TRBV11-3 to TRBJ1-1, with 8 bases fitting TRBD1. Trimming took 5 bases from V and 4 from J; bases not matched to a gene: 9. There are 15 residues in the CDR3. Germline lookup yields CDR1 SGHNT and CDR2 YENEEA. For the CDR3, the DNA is TGTGCCAGCAGCGATAGGACAGGGACACCCACTGAAGCTTTCTTT. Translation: CASSDRTGTPTEAFF.

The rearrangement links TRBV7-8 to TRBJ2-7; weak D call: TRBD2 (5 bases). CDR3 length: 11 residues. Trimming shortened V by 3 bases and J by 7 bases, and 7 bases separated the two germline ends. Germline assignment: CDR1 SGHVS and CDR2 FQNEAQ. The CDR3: CASSFRGEQYF. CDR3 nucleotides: TGTGCCAGCAGCTTTCGCGGGGAGCAGTACTTC.

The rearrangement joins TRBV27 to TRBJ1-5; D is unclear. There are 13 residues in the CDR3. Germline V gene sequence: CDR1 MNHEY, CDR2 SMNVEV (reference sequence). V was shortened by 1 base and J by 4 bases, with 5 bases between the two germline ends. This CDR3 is CASSLFRNQPQHF. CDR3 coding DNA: TGTGCCAGCAGTTTATTTAGAAATCAGCCCCAGCATTTT.

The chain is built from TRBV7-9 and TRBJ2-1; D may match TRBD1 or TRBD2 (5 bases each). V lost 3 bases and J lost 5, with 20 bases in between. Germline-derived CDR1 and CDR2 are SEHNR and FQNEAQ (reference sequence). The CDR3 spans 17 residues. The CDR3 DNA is TGTGCCAGCAGCTTCTTAAGTGGGGGTGGGATGGACAATGAGCAGTTCTTC. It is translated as CASSFLSGGGMDNEQFF.

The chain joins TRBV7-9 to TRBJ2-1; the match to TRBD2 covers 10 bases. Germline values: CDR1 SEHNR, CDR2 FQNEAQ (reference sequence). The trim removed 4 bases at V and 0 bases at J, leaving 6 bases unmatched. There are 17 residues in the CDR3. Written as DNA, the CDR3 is TGTGCCAGCAGCTCGGGGCCTAGCGGGAGCTCCTACAATGAGCAGTTCTTC. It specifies CASSSGPSGSSYNEQFF.

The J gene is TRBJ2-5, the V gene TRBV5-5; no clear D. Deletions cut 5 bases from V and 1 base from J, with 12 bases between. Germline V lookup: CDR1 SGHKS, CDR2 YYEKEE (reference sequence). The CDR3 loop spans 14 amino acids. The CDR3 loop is CASSSKQFQETQYF. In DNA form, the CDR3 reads TGTGCCAGCAGTTCTAAACAGTTCCAAGAGACCCAGTACTTC.

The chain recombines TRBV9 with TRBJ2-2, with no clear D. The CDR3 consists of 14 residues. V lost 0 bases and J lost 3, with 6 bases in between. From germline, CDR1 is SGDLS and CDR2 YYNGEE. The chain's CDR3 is CASSVEADTGELFF. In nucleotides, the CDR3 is TGTGCCAGCAGCGTAGAGGCAGACACCGGGGAGCTGTTTTTT.

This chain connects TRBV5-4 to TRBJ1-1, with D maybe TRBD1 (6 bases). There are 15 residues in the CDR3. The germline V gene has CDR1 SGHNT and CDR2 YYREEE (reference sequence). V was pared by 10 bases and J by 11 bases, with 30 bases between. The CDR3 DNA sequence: TGTGCCTTCGGCCTAAGGGCGGGGGCCAACGGGCGGGCTTTCTTT. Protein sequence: CAFGLRAGANGRAFF.

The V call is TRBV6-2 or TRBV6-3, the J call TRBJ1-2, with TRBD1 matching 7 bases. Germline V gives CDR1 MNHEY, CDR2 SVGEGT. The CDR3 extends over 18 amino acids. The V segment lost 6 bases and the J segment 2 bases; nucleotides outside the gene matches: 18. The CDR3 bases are TGTGCCAGCAGCTCCGTCCCGGGACAGTGGTTTTTGAACTATGGCTACACCTTC. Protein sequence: CASSSVPGQWFLNYGYTF.

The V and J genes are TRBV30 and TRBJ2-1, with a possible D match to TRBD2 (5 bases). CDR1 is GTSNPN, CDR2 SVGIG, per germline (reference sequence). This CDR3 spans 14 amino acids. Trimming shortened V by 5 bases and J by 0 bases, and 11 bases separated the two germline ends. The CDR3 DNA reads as TGTGCCTGGCAGGACTGGCTCTCCTACAATGAGCAGTTCTTC. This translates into CAWQDWLSYNEQFF.